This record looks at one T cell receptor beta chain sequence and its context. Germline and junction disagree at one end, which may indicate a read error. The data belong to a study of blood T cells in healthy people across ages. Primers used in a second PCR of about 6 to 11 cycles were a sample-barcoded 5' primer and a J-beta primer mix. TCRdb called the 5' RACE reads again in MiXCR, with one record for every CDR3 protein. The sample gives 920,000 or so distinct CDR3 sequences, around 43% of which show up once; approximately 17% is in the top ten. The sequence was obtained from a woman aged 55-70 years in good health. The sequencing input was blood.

Here the CDR3 DNA reads TGTACCAGCAGCTTCGAGGGCTCCGGCACAGATACGCAGTATTTT. Translated: CTSSFEGSGTDTQYF. This rearrangement joins TRBV5-6 to TRBJ2-3; D might be TRBD2 (5 bases). CDR3 size: 15 residues. The germline V gene encodes CDR1 SGHDT and CDR2 YYEEEE.